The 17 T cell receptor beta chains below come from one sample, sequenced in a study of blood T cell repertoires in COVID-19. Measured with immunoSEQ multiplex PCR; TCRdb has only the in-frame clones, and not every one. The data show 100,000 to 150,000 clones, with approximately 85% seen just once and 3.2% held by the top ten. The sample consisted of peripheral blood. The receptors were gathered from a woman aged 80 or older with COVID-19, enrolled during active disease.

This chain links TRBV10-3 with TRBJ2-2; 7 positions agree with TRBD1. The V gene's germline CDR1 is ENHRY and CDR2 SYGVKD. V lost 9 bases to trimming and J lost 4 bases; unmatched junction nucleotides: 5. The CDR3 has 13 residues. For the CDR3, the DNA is TGTGCCATACAGGGGTTGGGCACCGGGGAGCTGTTTTTT. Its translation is CAIQGLGTGELFF.

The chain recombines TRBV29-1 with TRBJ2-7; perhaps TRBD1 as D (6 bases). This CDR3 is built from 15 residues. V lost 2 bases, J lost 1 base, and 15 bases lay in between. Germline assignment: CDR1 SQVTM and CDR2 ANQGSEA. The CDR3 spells CSVETGRSSSYEQYF. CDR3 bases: TGCAGCGTTGAAACAGGGAGAAGCTCTTCCTACGAGCAGTACTTC.

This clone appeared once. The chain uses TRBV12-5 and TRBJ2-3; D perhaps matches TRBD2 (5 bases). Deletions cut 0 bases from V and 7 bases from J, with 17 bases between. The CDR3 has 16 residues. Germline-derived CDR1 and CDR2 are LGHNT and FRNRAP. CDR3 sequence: CASGLVLGGGEHTQYF. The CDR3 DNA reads TGTGCTAGTGGTTTGGTACTGGGCGGAGGCGAACATACGCAGTATTTT.

The CDR3: CASSNSIWTGVSTDTQYF. CDR3 nucleotides: TGTGCCAGCAGCAATTCGATATGGACAGGCGTCAGCACAGATACGCAGTATTTT. The chain combines TRBV21-1 with TRBJ2-3; the D call of TRBD1 is as the table states it, not checked on the DNA. TRBV21-1 is deemed a pseudogene. This CDR3 has 18 residues.

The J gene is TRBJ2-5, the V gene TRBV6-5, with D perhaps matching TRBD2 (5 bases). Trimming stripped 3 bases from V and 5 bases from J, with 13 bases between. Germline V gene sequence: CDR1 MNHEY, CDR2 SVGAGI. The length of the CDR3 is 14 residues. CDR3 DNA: TGTGCCAGCAGTTATGGAGCAAGGAGGGAGACCCAGTACTTC. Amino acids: CASSYGARRETQYF.

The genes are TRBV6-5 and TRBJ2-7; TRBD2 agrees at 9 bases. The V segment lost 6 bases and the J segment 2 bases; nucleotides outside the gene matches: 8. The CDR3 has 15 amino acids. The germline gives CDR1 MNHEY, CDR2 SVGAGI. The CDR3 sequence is CASSSRPSGAYEQYF. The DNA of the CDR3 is TGTGCCAGCAGCAGCCGGCCTAGCGGGGCCTACGAGCAGTACTTC.

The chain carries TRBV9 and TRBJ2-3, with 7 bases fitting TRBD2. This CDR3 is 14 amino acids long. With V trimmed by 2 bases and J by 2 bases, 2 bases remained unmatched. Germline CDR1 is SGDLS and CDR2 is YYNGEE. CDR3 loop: CASSVAGVTDTQYF. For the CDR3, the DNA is TGTGCCAGCAGCGTTGCGGGAGTCACAGATACGCAGTATTTT.

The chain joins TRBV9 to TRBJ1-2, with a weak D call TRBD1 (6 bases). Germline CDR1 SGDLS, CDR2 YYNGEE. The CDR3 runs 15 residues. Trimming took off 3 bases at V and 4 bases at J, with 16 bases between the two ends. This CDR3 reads CASSALGARSYGYTF. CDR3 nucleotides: TGTGCCAGCAGCGCCCTGGGGGCGCGGTCCTATGGCTACACCTTC.

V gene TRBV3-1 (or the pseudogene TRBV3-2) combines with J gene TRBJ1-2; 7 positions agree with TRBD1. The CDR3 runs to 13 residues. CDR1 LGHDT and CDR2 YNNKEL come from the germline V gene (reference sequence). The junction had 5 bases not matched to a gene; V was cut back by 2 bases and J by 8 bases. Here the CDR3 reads CASSQTGARGYTF. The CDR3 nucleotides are TGTGCCAGCAGCCAAACAGGGGCGAGAGGCTACACCTTC.

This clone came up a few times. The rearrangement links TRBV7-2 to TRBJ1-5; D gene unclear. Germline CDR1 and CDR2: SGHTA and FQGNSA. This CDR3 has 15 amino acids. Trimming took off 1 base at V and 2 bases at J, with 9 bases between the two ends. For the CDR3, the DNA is TGTGCCAGCAGCTTAGAGGCAGGCCGCAATCAGCCCCAGCATTTT. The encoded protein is CASSLEAGRNQPQHF.

The CDR3 nucleotides are TGTGCCAGCCGGTCTAGCACAGATACGCAGTATTTT. Translation: CASRSSTDTQYF. This chain uses TRBV7-2 with TRBJ2-3; D is unresolved. V lost 8 bases and J lost 0, with 6 bases in between. Germline V lookup: CDR1 SGHTA, CDR2 FQGNSA. This CDR3 has 12 amino acids.

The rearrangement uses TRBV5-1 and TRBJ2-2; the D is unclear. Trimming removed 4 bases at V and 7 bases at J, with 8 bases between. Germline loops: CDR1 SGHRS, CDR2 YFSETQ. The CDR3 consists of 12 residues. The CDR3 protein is CASSKSVGELFF. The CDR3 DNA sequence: TGCGCCAGCAGCAAGTCGGTCGGGGAGCTGTTTTTT.

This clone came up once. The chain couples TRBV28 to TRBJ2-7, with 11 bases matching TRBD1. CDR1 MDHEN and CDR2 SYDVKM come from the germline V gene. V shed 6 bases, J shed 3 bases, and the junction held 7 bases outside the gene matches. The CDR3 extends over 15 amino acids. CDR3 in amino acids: CASRHTGTGGYEQYF. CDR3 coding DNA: TGTGCCAGCAGACATACCGGGACAGGGGGCTACGAGCAGTACTTC.

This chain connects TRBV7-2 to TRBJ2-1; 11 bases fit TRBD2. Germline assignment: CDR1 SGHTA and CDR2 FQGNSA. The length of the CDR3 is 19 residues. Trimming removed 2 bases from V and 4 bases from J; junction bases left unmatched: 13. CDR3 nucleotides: TGTGCCAGCAGCTTACCGGGCGTTAGCGGGAGGGCTATGTACAATGAGCAGTTCTTC. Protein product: CASSLPGVSGRAMYNEQFF.

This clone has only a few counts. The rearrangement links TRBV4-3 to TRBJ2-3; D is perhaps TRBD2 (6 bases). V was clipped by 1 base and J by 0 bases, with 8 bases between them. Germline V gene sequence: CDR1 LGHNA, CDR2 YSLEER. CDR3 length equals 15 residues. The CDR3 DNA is TGCGCCAGCAGCCAAGGCGGGAAGAGCACAGATACGCAGTATTTT. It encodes CASSQGGKSTDTQYF.

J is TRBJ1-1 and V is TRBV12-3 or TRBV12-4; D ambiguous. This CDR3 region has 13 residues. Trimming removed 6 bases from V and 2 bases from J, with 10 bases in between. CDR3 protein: CASRSDINTEAFF. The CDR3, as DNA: TGTGCCAGCAGATCAGATATTAACACTGAAGCTTTCTTT.

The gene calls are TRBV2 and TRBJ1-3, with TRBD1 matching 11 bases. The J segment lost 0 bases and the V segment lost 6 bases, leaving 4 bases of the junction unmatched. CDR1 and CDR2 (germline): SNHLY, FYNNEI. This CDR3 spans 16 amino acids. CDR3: CASSAGTGGSGNTIYF. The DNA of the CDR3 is TGTGCCAGCAGCGCCGGGACAGGGGGCTCTGGAAACACCATATATTTT.